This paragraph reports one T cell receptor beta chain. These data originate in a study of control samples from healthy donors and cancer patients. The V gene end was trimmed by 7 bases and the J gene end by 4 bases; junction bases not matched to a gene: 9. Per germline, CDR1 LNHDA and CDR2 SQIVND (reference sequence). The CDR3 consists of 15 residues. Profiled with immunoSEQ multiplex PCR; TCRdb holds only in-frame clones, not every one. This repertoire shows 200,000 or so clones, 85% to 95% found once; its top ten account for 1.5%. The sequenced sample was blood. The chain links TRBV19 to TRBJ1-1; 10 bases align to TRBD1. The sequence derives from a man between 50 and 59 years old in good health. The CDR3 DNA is TGTGCCAGTAAGCCCGGGACAGGGGCGGGCACTGAAGCTTTCTTT. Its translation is CASKPGTGAGTEAFF.